This T cell receptor (beta chain) emerged from a study of cytomegalovirus exposure and HLA in healthy donors. Study-wide results and caveats: Most likely, a cluster of highly shared sequence variants arose as a sequencing artifact.

Primers for the PCR totalled 60 Vbeta and 13 Jbeta. Clones were sequenced by immunoSEQ multiplex PCR, and TCRdb holds only the in-frame ones, with some missing. The sample yields over 110,000 clones, about three quarters seen once. Germline values: CDR1 MNHEY, CDR2 SVGAGI. This CDR3 is built from 14 residues. V was clipped by 2 bases and J by 3 bases, with 7 bases between them. Comment on this clone: Its antigen remains unknown.

This chain connects TRBV6-5 to TRBJ2-2; D possibly corresponds to TRBD1 (5 bases). The receptor was isolated from a male donor in good health and CMV-seropositive. The sample comprised PBMCs. The chain's CDR3 is CASSYRGYTGELFF. Here the CDR3 DNA reads TGTGCCAGCAGTTACAGGGGATACACCGGGGAGCTGTTTTTT.